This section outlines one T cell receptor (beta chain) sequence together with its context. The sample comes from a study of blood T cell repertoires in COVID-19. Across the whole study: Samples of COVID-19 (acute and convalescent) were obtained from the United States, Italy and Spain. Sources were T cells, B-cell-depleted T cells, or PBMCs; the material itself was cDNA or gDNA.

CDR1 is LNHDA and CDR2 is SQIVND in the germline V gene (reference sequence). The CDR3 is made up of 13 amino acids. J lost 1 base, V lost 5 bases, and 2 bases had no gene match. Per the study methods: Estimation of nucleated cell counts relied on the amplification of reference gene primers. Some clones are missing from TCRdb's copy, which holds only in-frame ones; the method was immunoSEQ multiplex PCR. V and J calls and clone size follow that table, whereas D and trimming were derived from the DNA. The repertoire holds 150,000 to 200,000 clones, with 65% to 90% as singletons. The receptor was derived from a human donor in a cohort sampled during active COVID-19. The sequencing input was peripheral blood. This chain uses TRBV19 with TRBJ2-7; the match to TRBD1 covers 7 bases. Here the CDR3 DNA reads TGTGCCAGTAGTTCGGGACAGTCCTACGAGCAGTACTTC. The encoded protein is CASSSGQSYEQYF.